This T cell receptor beta chain is from a study of shared T cell receptors in the human thymus. The CDR3 consists of 18 residues. Germline assignment: CDR1 MDHEN and CDR2 SYDVKM. Trimming took 2 bases from V and 1 from J, leaving 20 bases between them. Measured with immunoSEQ multiplex PCR; TCRdb has only the in-frame clones, and not every one. The data contain approximately 760,000 clones, roughly 85% of them singletons. These records were also assigned to another study, of human thymus T cells. As that study records: Congenital heart defects were the reason for the corrective surgery that the donors, healthy Finnish infants, were having. Resections from corrective heart surgery provided thymus tissue. Reports from related research described highly overlapping thymic repertoires among unrelated individuals.

The sequenced material came from thymocytes. The receptor's source is a girl under three years old with a congenital heart defect. The chain combines TRBV28 with TRBJ1-2, with D unresolved. CDR3 sequence (DNA): TGTGCCAGCAGTTTAGCCCCGGGGAGGGCGCCTTTTAACTATGGCTACACCTTC. This codes for CASSLAPGRAPFNYGYTF.